The clone carrying this TCR beta chain occurred many times. The target antigen is unknown. Compared with germline, one end of the junction differs, possibly owing to a read error. The CDR3 is 12 amino acids. Germline V gene lookup returns CDR1 SGHRS and CDR2 YFSETQ. The data derive from a study of T-cell reconstitution after alpha-beta-depleted transplantation in children. General study points: Newly produced T cells mostly provided counts and TCRbeta diversity after one year, as hyperexpanded clones declined.

During its preparation, the TCRbeta library received unique molecular identifiers. TCRdb recomputed calls from the PCR reads with MiXCR, one row per CDR3 protein. The sample shows fewer than 350,000 distinct CDR3 sequences, roughly 8.2% of them seen only once. This clonotype was sampled from a female patient between 2 and 15 years old who had a stem cell transplant for Fanconi anemia, so the T cells may come from the graft donor. The source material was peripheral blood, sampled 360 days after TCRalphabeta/CD19-depleted stem cell transplant. The V call is TRBV5-1, the J call TRBJ1-1; D perhaps matches TRBD1 (5 bases). The CDR3 here is CASSLEGRVEVF. CDR3 DNA: TGCGCCAGCAGCTTGGAAGGCAGGGTAGAAGTCTTT.